These 10 T cell receptor beta chains share one sample of origin, sequenced in a study of cytomegalovirus exposure and HLA in healthy donors. The PCR used 60 Vbeta and 13 Jbeta primers. Clones were read by immunoSEQ multiplex PCR, and TCRdb kept only the in-frame ones, dropping some. The data hold 150,000 or so clones, with around 80% observed a single time. Sample: PBMCs. The receptors here all came from a young man in good health and CMV-seropositive.

As concerns this clone: Since no conserved phenylalanine or tryptophan closes the CDR3, a read error is the likely cause. The DNA is left out, because the CDR3 cannot be placed on it with certainty; the CDR3 is given as TCRdb lists it. The chain employs TRBV5-4 and TRBJ1-4. The CDR3 adds up to 8 amino acids, both ends counted. Germline CDR1 is SGHNT and CDR2 is YYREEE (reference sequence). The chain's CDR3 is CASSLVVS.

This clone was recorded a few times. The chain links TRBV28 to TRBJ2-1; 9 nucleotides match TRBD2. Germline V CDR1 and CDR2: MDHEN, SYDVKM. The CDR3 length is 18 residues. J gave up 7 bases and V 3 bases, and 16 bases lay outside the gene matches. This chain's CDR3 is CASSFLASGKGSGNEQFF. Here the CDR3 DNA reads TGTGCCAGCAGTTTCCTGGCTAGCGGGAAGGGATCGGGAAATGAGCAGTTCTTC.

The CDR3 region has the DNA TGCAGCGTTGGAAGTTTCTTTGAGGGCCACTATGGCCACGAGCAGTACTTC. Translation gives CSVGSFFEGHYGHEQYF. The V call is TRBV29-1, the J call TRBJ2-7; D perhaps matches TRBD2 (5 bases). CDR3 length equals 17 residues. Looked up from germline, CDR1 is SQVTM and CDR2 is ANQGSEA. Trimming left V 4 bases short and J 5 bases short, with 27 bases between.

V gene TRBV2 combines with J gene TRBJ2-1; D not resolved. This CDR3 has 11 amino acids. Germline CDR1 reads SNHLY; CDR2 reads FYNNEI. Trimming shortened V by 5 bases and J by 10 bases, and 9 bases separated the two germline ends. Here the CDR3 reads CASSPLREQFF. The CDR3 nucleotides read TGTGCCAGCAGTCCGCTCCGGGAGCAGTTCTTC.

The V gene is TRBV5-4, the J gene TRBJ1-1; 10 bases are a match to TRBD1. In germline, CDR1 is SGHNT, CDR2 YYREEE (reference sequence). J lost 3 bases, V lost 4 bases, and 9 bases had no gene match. The CDR3 loop spans 16 amino acids. The CDR3, as DNA: TGTGCCAGCAGCAACCGGGACAGGGGAGGAGACACTGAAGCTTTCTTT. It encodes CASSNRDRGGDTEAFF.

The rearrangement joins TRBV18 to TRBJ1-1, with D possibly being TRBD1 (5 bases). V was shortened by 3 bases and J by 6 bases, with 17 bases between the two germline ends. Germline CDR1 is KGHSH and CDR2 is LQKENI. This CDR3 has 15 residues. CDR3: CASSPLESGRSEAFF. DNA for the CDR3: TGTGCCAGCTCACCCCTCGAGTCAGGGAGGTCTGAAGCTTTCTTT.

CDR3 amino acids: CASSVRVYGNQPQHF. DNA for the CDR3: TGTGCCAGCAGTGTGAGAGTATATGGCAATCAGCCCCAGCATTTT. This sequence joins TRBV2 and TRBJ1-5; D gene uncertain. V shed 4 bases and J shed 2 bases, with 12 bases lying between them. The CDR3 has 15 residues. CDR1 and CDR2 (germline): SNHLY, FYNNEI.

V and J are TRBV14 and TRBJ2-5; 15 bases agree with TRBD2. This CDR3 region has 18 residues. V was pared by 0 bases and J by 4 bases, with 6 bases of the junction left unmatched. Germline-derived CDR1 and CDR2 are SGHDN and FVKESK. CDR3 bases: TGTGCCAGCAGCCAAGACCCAACGGGACTAGCGGGAGGAGAGACCCAGTACTTC. Its protein product is CASSQDPTGLAGGETQYF.

The rearrangement joins TRBV9 to TRBJ2-6, with 10 bases lining up with TRBD1. Germline CDR1 is SGDLS and CDR2 is YYNGEE. The CDR3 runs 14 residues. Germline trimming cut 5 bases from V and 13 bases from J; bases unmatched to any gene: 9. The CDR3 loop reads CASSAGQGDTVLTF. The CDR3 nucleotides read TGTGCCAGCAGTGCTGGACAGGGGGATACGGTCCTGACTTTC.

This chain connects TRBV5-1 to TRBJ1-2, with a weak D call TRBD1 (6 bases). This CDR3 is built from 15 residues. V lost 3 bases to trimming and J lost 7 bases, with 19 bases between them. Germline CDR1 SGHRS, CDR2 YFSETQ. CDR3 DNA: TGCGCCAGCAGCTCAACAAACAGGGAACTGACTGGCTACACCTTC. Translating gives CASSSTNRELTGYTF.